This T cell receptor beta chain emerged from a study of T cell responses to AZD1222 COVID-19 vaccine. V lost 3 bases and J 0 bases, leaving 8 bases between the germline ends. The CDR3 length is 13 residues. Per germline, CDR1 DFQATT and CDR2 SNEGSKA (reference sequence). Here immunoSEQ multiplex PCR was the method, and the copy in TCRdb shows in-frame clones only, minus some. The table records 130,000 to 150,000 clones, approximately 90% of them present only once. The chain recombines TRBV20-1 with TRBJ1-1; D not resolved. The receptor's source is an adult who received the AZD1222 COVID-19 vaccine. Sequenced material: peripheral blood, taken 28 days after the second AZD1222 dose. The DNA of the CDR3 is TGCAGTGCTAGTGGGCGTTTGAACACTGAAGCTTTCTTT. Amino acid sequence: CSASGRLNTEAFF.